This T cell receptor (beta chain) was sequenced in a study of blood T cell repertoires in COVID-19. Per the germline V gene, CDR1 is ENHRY and CDR2 is SYGVKD. The CDR3 extends over 13 amino acids. Trimming left V 7 bases short and J 8 bases short, with 12 bases between. Per the original data handling: Amplified reference gene primers provided the basis for estimating nucleated cell counts. This table comes from immunoSEQ multiplex PCR, and its TCRdb copy is limited to in-frame clones, with some not included. The DNA gave D and trimming, while V, J and clone size come from that table. The table lists 490,000 or so clones, around nine tenths of them singletons. Participants' own reports of clinical history determined their cohort assignment.

Input material: PBMCs or T cells enriched from blood (not recorded which). This TCR was sampled from a woman aged 60-75 years who had recovered from COVID-19. The rearrangement uses TRBV10-3 and TRBJ1-6, with D perhaps TRBD1 (6 bases). The CDR3 sequence is CAITRDIDSPLHF. CDR3 coding DNA: TGTGCCATCACCCGGGACATAGATTCACCCCTCCACTTT.